One and the same sample provided the 12 T cell receptor beta chains below, sequenced in a study of OX40 agonist ivuxolimab in advanced cancers. The assay was immunoSEQ multiplex PCR, and TCRdb's table has in-frame clones only and misses some. The sample contains about 71,000 clones, about 81% of which appear only once. The sequenced sample was CD4+ or CD8+ T cells sorted from blood, obtained in a trial of the OX40 agonist ivuxolimab. The receptor set was obtained from an adult with an advanced solid tumor such as melanoma, head and neck, liver or kidney cancer.

The V and J genes are TRBV19 and TRBJ2-3; no clear D. Trimming pared 3 bases from V and 6 bases from J, leaving 16 bases between. Germline CDR1 and CDR2: LNHDA and SQIVND (reference sequence). This CDR3 has 15 amino acids. As DNA, the CDR3 is TGTGCCAGTAGTATTAGCCAGCCCCCCGCCGATACGCAGTATTTT. As protein: CASSISQPPADTQYF.

The chain employs TRBV7-6 and TRBJ2-5; D gene unclear. Looked up from germline, CDR1 is SGHVS and CDR2 is FNYEAQ. This CDR3 spans 12 amino acids. Trimming took off 5 bases at V and 4 bases at J, with 8 bases between the two ends. In DNA form, the CDR3 reads TGTGCCAGCAGCAATATCTTAGAGACCCAGTACTTC. Translation gives CASSNILETQYF.

The V call is TRBV11-2, the J call TRBJ2-3; D not certain. The CDR3 totals 13 residues. Per the germline V gene, CDR1 is SGHAT and CDR2 is FQNNGV. Trimming cost V 4 bases and J 3 bases, with 8 bases left between them. CDR3 loop: CASSSYWTDTQYF. As DNA, the CDR3 is TGTGCCAGCAGCTCTTATTGGACAGATACGCAGTATTTT.

This chain links TRBV11-2 with TRBJ1-2; D not certain. V dropped 6 bases and J dropped 0 bases, with 14 bases sitting between them. The V gene's germline CDR1 is SGHAT and CDR2 FQNNGV. The CDR3 totals 15 residues. The CDR3 DNA is TGTGCCAGCAGGGGGAGAGGAGAACCTAACTATGGCTACACCTTC. Translated, it gives CASRGRGEPNYGYTF.

The chain carries TRBV5-6 and TRBJ2-1; perhaps TRBD1 as D (5 bases). Germline CDR1 and CDR2: SGHDT and YYEEEE. V was trimmed by 0 bases and J by 2 bases, leaving 6 bases between them. CDR3 size: 14 residues. The CDR3 region has the DNA TGTGCCAGCAGCTTGGGACAGACCTACAATGAGCAGTTCTTC. Translating it yields CASSLGQTYNEQFF.

This chain links TRBV6-6 with TRBJ2-7, with D possibly being TRBD1 (6 bases). V lost 0 bases and J lost 9, with 12 bases in between. This CDR3 region has 13 residues. The germline V gene has CDR1 MNHNY and CDR2 SVGAGI (reference sequence). The CDR3 here is CASSYSADRGQYF. For the CDR3, the DNA is TGTGCCAGCAGTTACTCGGCGGACAGAGGGCAGTACTTC.

This clone was seen only once. The chain combines TRBV19 with TRBJ1-2, with D maybe TRBD1 (6 bases). The CDR3 covers 13 residues. The V gene lost 6 bases and the J gene lost 6 bases, with 14 bases spanning the gap. From germline, CDR1 is LNHDA and CDR2 SQIVND (reference sequence). This chain's CDR3 is CASSRGGSDGYTF. CDR3 DNA: TGTGCCAGTAGCCGAGGGGGGTCAGATGGCTACACCTTC.

This clone showed up just once. The chain is built from TRBV9 and TRBJ1-5, with 7 nucleotides matching TRBD1. Trimming removed 4 bases from V and 5 bases from J; junction bases left unmatched: 6. The CDR3 has 14 amino acids. Germline lookup yields CDR1 SGDLS and CDR2 YYNGEE. The CDR3 sequence: CASSNHQGDQPQHF. The CDR3 DNA is TGTGCCAGCAGCAATCACCAGGGGGATCAGCCCCAGCATTTT. Looking up the rest from reference TRBV9 and TRBJ1-5 gives the full variable domain: DSGVTQTPKHLITATGQRVTLRCSPRSGDLSVYWYQQSLDQGLQFLIQYYNGEERAKGNILERFSAQQFPDLHSELNLSSLELGDSALYFCASSNHQGDQPQHFGDGTRLSIL.

In its sample, this clone ranks as large. V and J are TRBV6-6 and TRBJ1-2; a weak D match, TRBD1 (6 bases). Trimming removed 0 bases at V and 7 bases at J, with 12 bases between. The CDR3 has 14 amino acids. Germline assignment: CDR1 MNHNY and CDR2 SVGAGI (reference sequence). The DNA of the CDR3 is TGTGCCAGCAGTTACTCGATCGGGACAACTGGCTACACCTTC. Protein: CASSYSIGTTGYTF.

The CDR3 coding sequence is TGCGCCAGCAGCCACCTCCGGGGACAGGGAGAGTATGGCTACACCTTC. Residues: CASSHLRGQGEYGYTF. The V call is TRBV4-3, the J call TRBJ1-2; 9 bases are a match to TRBD1. The V segment lost 3 bases and the J segment 5 bases; nucleotides outside the gene matches: 10. CDR1 LGHNA and CDR2 YSLEER come from the germline V gene. The CDR3 consists of 16 residues.

This clone was observed a handful of times. This chain joins TRBV11-2 and TRBJ2-5; TRBD1 might be the D (5 bases). Trimming cost V 4 bases and J 3 bases, with 15 bases left between them. The CDR3 totals 15 residues. Germline lookup yields CDR1 SGHAT and CDR2 FQNNGV. DNA of the CDR3: TGTGCCAGCAGCTACCGCCCAGGGCTGGAAGAGACCCAGTACTTC. It yields the protein CASSYRPGLEETQYF.

The chain has TRBV11-1 and TRBJ2-1, with 14 bases aligning to TRBD2. Germline-derived CDR1 and CDR2 are SGHAT and FQDESV (reference sequence). Unmatched junction bases numbered 3, after V lost 1 base and J lost 1 base. The CDR3 runs 18 residues. The CDR3 DNA reads TGTGCCAGCAGCTTAGTTCGGACTAGCGGGGGGTCCTACAATGAGCAGTTCTTC. Translating gives CASSLVRTSGGSYNEQFF.